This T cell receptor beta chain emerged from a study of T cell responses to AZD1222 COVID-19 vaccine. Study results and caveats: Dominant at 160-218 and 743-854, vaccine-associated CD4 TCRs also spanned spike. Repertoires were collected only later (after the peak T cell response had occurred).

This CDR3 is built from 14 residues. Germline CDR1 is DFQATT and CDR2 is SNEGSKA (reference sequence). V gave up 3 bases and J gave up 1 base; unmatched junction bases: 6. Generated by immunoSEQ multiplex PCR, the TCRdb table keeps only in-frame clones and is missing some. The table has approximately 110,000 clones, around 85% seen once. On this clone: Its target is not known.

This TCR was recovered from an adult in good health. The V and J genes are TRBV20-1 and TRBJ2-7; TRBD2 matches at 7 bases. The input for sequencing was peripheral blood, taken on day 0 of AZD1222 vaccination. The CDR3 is CSASNPGGSYEQYF. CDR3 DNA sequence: TGCAGTGCTAGTAATCCGGGGGGTTCCTACGAGCAGTACTTC.